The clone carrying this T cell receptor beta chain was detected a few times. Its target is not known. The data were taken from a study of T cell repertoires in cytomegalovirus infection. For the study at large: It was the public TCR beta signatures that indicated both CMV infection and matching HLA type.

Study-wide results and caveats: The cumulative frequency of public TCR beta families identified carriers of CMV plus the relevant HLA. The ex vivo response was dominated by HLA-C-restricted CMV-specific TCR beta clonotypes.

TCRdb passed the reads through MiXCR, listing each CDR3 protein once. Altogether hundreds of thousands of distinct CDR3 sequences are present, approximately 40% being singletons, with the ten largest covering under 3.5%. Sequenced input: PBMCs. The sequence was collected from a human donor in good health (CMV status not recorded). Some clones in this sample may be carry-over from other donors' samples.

CDR3 in DNA: TGTGCCAGCAGCCAAGGGGCAGGGAATGAGCAGTTCTTC. It yields the protein CASSQGAGNEQFF. The chain is built from TRBV3-1 and TRBJ2-1, with a possible D match to TRBD1 (5 bases). The CDR3 length is 13 residues. Germline-derived CDR1 and CDR2 are LGHDT and YNNKEL (reference sequence). V was shortened by 1 base and J by 7 bases, with 8 bases between the two germline ends.